The source of this TCR beta chain is a study of blood T cell repertoires in COVID-19. As processed by the authors: Estimates of nucleated cell counts were drawn from the amplification of reference gene primers. TCRdb's table, derived via immunoSEQ multiplex PCR, lists solely in-frame clones and lacks some. V and J calls and clone size follow that table, whereas D and trimming were derived from the DNA. Of some 250,000 clones detected, approximately 80% appear once; the ten largest clones hold roughly 8%. The CDR3 is 13 amino acids. Germline-derived CDR1 and CDR2 are SGHRS and YFSETQ. The germline V and J ends were trimmed by 9 bases and 2 bases, with 13 bases remaining between them.

The chain couples TRBV5-1 to TRBJ2-3, with D unclear. The clonotype originates from a woman older than 75 with COVID-19, enrolled during active disease. Sequenced material: peripheral blood. CDR3 nucleotides: TGCGCCACCAATACAGAGAACACAGATACGCAGTATTTT. It encodes CATNTENTDTQYF.